This T cell receptor beta chain was captured by sequencing in a study of cytomegalovirus exposure and HLA in healthy donors. Whole-study context: Of all 380 or so donors who were genotyped, around 82% belonged to the Caucasian-associated ancestry cluster. Overall study findings and caveats: Follow-up analysis later connected one missense variant in DCLRE1C with trimming of TCR beta V- and J-genes. Differences between HLA loci emerged in a later analysis of TCR association rates, with DRB1 most and HLA-C fewest.

On this clone: Its target is unknown.

Trimming took 3 bases from V and 1 from J, leaving 16 bases between them. The V gene's germline CDR1 is KGHSH and CDR2 LQKENI. The length of the CDR3 is 16 residues. The PCR had 60 Vbeta and 13 Jbeta primers. Profiled with immunoSEQ multiplex PCR; TCRdb holds only in-frame clones, not every one. The sample holds 150,000 to 200,000 clones, 68% seen once. The V call is TRBV18, the J call TRBJ2-7; D possibly corresponds to TRBD1 (5 bases). The TCR comes from a man aged 45-65 years in good health and CMV-seronegative. The sequenced sample consisted of PBMCs. CDR3 in DNA: TGTGCCAGCTCACCTCCCGAGGCAGGGCGTTCCTACGAGCAGTACTTC. Its protein product is CASSPPEAGRSYEQYF.